This T cell receptor (beta chain) was retrieved from a study of blood T cell repertoires in COVID-19 (dated by TCRdb to 2018 to 2021). With regard to the full study: Samples from collaborators originated in the United States, Italy and Spain and spanned both the acute and convalescent phases of COVID-19. The prospective study material was composed of cDNA or gDNA derived from T cells, B-cell-depleted T cells, or PBMCs. Subjects who had been exposed to COVID-19, were actively infected with it, or had recovered from it provided the deeply sampled blood TCRbeta repertoires that made up the dataset. The repertoires were made available in a free public database intended to serve as a resource for research on the immune response to SARS-CoV-2. The samples were drawn from two sources: the first 160 participants of the ongoing ImmuneRACE study, and over 950 subjects contributed by 6 global collaborators. Sample metadata almost always included a de-identified subject ID, COVID-19 status, age in years and sex. Where available, HLA class I and class II types were taken from metadata supplied by the sample provider and were not determined by assay-based typing.

Each collaborating institution followed its own protocols to collect whole blood in K2EDTA tubes. Collaborator samples were shipped for TCRbeta analysis as frozen whole blood, isolated PBMCs, or DNA extracted from either sample type. For this clone: Its cognate antigen has yet to be identified. Per-base quality was not reported, and no clone a single base away is much larger than it.

V lost 8 bases and J lost 2 bases, and the count of bases not matched to a germline gene is 12. CDR1 and CDR2, looked up from the germline V gene, are MDHEN and SYDVKM. The CDR3 goes from the cysteine to the phenylalanine over 16 residues. The sequence is cut down to CDR3 DNA, 48 bases in frame from base 1. TCRbeta CDR3 regions were amplified from genomic DNA by means of the immunoSEQ Assay, a bias-controlled multiplex PCR. The original pipeline was this. The number of nucleated cells in each sample was estimated from the amplification of reference gene primers within the assay. To quantify the absolute abundance of each unique TCRbeta CDR3 rearrangement, sequence reads were collapsed and filtered. For each sample, productive Simpson clonality was calculated as the square root of Simpson's diversity index over productive rearrangements. As stored in TCRdb, this immuneACCESS dataset retains in-frame rearrangements with V and J assigned. A fraction of the clones does not appear; measured against another copy, unresolved V genes explain less than half of the discrepancy, and the remainder lacks a known reason. V and J calls plus clone size are reproduced from that table; the DNA served to infer D and trimming. This sample holds some 150,000 clones; roughly 80% were observed only once. The ten top clones hold approximately 9% of the sample.

The investigation overall reported the following: Clinical and demographic metadata were provided uncurated, with the amount varying by source and participant.

The rearrangement combines TRBV28 with TRBJ2-3; 8 bases in the junction line up with TRBD2. The TCR was taken from a woman aged 45-65 years with active or convalescent COVID-19. Sequenced input: peripheral blood. The CDR3 reads as follows: CASGPLAGRVTDTQYF. The DNA is TGTGCCAGCGGGCCTCTAGCCGGGAGGGTCACAGATACGCAGTATTTT.